This T cell receptor beta chain comes out of a study of T-cell reconstitution after alpha-beta-depleted transplantation in children. Germline V CDR1 and CDR2: SGHTA, FQGNSA. The CDR3 totals 16 residues. J was trimmed by 1 base and V by 5 bases; bases with no gene match: 11. This clonotype was observed at least ten times. Its target is not known. General study findings and limits: As was reported, about two months after transplant, alpha-beta T cells came from several hundred expanded graft clones. Hyperexpanded clones declined; after one year, newly produced T cells mostly supplied diversity. Surviving recipient T cells and intrathymic progenitors accounted for some patients' high TCRbeta diversity at day 60.

The TCRbeta library incorporated unique molecular identifiers. In TCRdb, the PCR reads were re-called with MiXCR into one record per CDR3 protein. The sample has 190,000 or so distinct CDR3 sequences, about 6% seen once. The material sequenced was PBMCs, taken before TCRalphabeta/CD19-depleted stem cell transplant. The chain uses TRBV7-2 and TRBJ2-7; TRBD2 matches at 7 bases. This sequence originates from a girl in the first two years of life with combined immunodeficiency, due to receive a stem cell transplant. CDR3 residues: CASSPSTGEGSYEQYF. For the CDR3, the DNA is TGTGCCAGCAGCCCCTCTACCGGGGAGGGGTCCTACGAGCAGTACTTC. Together with reference TRBV7-2 and TRBJ2-7, the CDR3 gives the full variable domain: GAGVSQSPSNKVTEKGKDVELRCDPISGHTALYWYRQSLGQGLEFLIYFQGNSAPDKSGLPSDRFSAERTGGSVSTLTIQRTQQEDSAVYLCASSPSTGEGSYEQYFGPGTRLTVT.